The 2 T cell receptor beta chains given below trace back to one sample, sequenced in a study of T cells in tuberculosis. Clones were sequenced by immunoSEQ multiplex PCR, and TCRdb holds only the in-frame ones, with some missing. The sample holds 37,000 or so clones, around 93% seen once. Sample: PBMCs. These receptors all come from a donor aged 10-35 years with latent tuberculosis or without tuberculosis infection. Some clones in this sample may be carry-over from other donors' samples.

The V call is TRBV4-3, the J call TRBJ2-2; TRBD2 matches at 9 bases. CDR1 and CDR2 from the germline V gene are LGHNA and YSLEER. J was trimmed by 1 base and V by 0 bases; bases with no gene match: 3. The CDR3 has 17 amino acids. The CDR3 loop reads CASSQEVAGVNTGELFF. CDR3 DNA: TGCGCCAGCAGCCAAGAGGTAGCGGGGGTGAACACCGGGGAGCTGTTTTTT.

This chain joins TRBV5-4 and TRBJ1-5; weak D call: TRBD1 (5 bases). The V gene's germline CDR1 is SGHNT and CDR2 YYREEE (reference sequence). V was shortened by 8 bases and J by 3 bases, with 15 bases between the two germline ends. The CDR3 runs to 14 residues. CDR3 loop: CASSQGSDNQPQHF. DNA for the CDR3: TGTGCCAGTTCGCAGGGAAGTGACAATCAGCCCCAGCATTTT.